These T cell receptor beta chains were read from a single sample in a study of technical replicates of blood from four donors. Generated by immunoSEQ multiplex PCR, the TCRdb table keeps only in-frame clones and is missing some. The sample has over 75,000 clones, approximately 95% seen once; the top ten hold 0.22%. The sequenced sample consisted of T cells isolated from PBMCs. These receptor sequences come from a human donor in good health. The CDR3 runs from the conserved cysteine through the conserved F or W. The D gene is left open where the match is weak.

CDR3 protein: CASQQKGGSYEQYF
D gene: NA
V gene: TRBV18
J gene: TRBJ2-7

CDR3 protein: CASSFGQSLSEQYF
D gene: NA
V gene: TRBV5-5
J gene: TRBJ2-7

CDR3 protein: CASSGTSGSPEQYF
D gene: TRBD2
V gene: TRBV5-4
J gene: TRBJ2-7

CDR3 protein: CASSAGTTGVGTQYF
D gene: TRBD1
V gene: TRBV2
J gene: TRBJ2-3

CDR3 protein: CASSLGTLRNNEQFF
D gene: NA
V gene: TRBV6-6
J gene: TRBJ2-1

CDR3 protein: CASSLSLREYEQYF
D gene: NA
V gene: TRBV5-1
J gene: TRBJ2-7

CDR3 protein: CASSPQVLGEQYF
D gene: NA
V gene: TRBV5-4
J gene: TRBJ2-7

CDR3 protein: CASSLGQGLGQPQHF
D gene: TRBD1
V gene: TRBV27
J gene: TRBJ1-5

CDR3 protein: CASSQGGFSNEQFF
D gene: NA
V gene: TRBV4-1
J gene: TRBJ2-1

CDR3 protein: CASSKDAQGFGTLYEQYF
D gene: NA
V gene: TRBV21-1
J gene: TRBJ2-7